A selection of T cell receptor beta chains follows, all from one sample in a study of blood T cell repertoires in COVID-19. Repertoires were generated with immunoSEQ multiplex PCR, while TCRdb's copy carries only in-frame clones and drops some. The sample contains under 100,000 clones, around 87% of which appear only once. Input material: peripheral blood. These receptors were taken from a human donor in a cohort sampled during active COVID-19. The CDR3 runs from the conserved cysteine through the conserved F or W. The order of the fields is clone size, J gene, D gene, V gene, CDR3 DNA, CDR3 protein. The D gene is left open where the match is weak. Size is omitted from some rows. Given values are once, few, many or a class for expanded clones.

>once|TRBJ1-1|NA|TRBV29-1
TGCAGCGTTGAAGCGGGGAGGGGGGACACTGAAGCTTTCTTT
CSVEAGRGDTEAFF
>once|TRBJ2-5|NA|TRBV27
TGTGCCAGCAGTTTGGCCCTCCAAGAGACCCAGTACTTC
CASSLALQETQYF
>NA|TRBJ1-2|TRBD1|TRBV19
TGTGCCAGTAGTACTCGACAGGGACCATTTAACTATGGCTACACCTTC
CASSTRQGPFNYGYTF
>NA|TRBJ1-2|TRBD1|TRBV19
TGTGCCAGTAGGACAGGGGGCGCGGGCTATGGCTACACCTTC
CASRTGGAGYGYTF
>NA|TRBJ2-3|NA|TRBV20-1
TGCAGTGCTAGGAGTCTTGATACGCAGTATTTT
CSARSLDTQYF
>NA|TRBJ1-1|NA|TRBV7-9
TGTGCCAGCAGCTCTCGGGGGGGAGCGAACACTGAAGCTTTCTTT
CASSSRGGANTEAFF
>NA|TRBJ2-7|TRBD1|TRBV28
TGTGCCAGCAGTTTACCCCGACAGGGGGACCCTTACGAGCAGTACTTC
CASSLPRQGDPYEQYF
>NA|TRBJ2-7|NA|TRBV5-1
TGCGCCAGCAGCCTCGACAGCCACGAGCAGTACTTC
CASSLDSHEQYF
>NA|TRBJ1-6|TRBD1|TRBV29-1
TGCAGCGTGAACCGACAGGGATGGGGTTCACCCCTCCACTTT
CSVNRQGWGSPLHF
>NA|TRBJ2-1|TRBD1|TRBV2
TGTGCCAGCAGTGCCGACAGGGGGGGTTACAATGAGCAGTTCTTC
CASSADRGGYNEQFF
>NA|TRBJ2-7|NA|TRBV5-1
TGCGCCAGCAGCTTGGAGGCGGGGGCGGTTGGCGAGCAGTACTTC
CASSLEAGAVGEQYF
>NA|TRBJ2-7|NA|TRBV4-3
TGCGCCAGCAGCGACTCCAGTATAGCCATCGAGCAGTACTTC
CASSDSSIAIEQYF
>NA|TRBJ2-2|NA|TRBV18
TGTGCCAGCTCACCACGGTTACAGTCGAACACCGGGGAGCTGTTTTTT
CASSPRLQSNTGELFF
>NA|TRBJ2-1|NA|TRBV10-1
TGCGCCAGCAGTGACAGATACAATGAGCAGTTCTTC
CASSDRYNEQFF
>few|TRBJ1-1|NA|TRBV11-2
TGTGCCAGCAGCCAAGGGGACTTGAACACTGAAGCTTTCTTT
CASSQGDLNTEAFF
>NA|TRBJ2-1|NA|TRBV4-2
TGTGCCAGCAGCCAACGGGAATCGGCGCTTCAGGAGCAGTTCTTC
CASSQRESALQEQFF
>NA|TRBJ2-1|NA|TRBV28
TGTGCCAGCAGTTCCTCGAGCTCCTACAATGAGCAGTTCTTC
CASSSSSSYNEQFF
>NA|TRBJ1-4|NA|TRBV9
TGTGCCAGCAGCGTTCAGACGGGAGATTACGTCGATGAAAAACTGTTTTTT
CASSVQTGDYVDEKLFF
>once|TRBJ2-6|TRBD1|TRBV2
TGTGCCACCCTCCCGGGACAGGGTGTTCTCTCTGGGGCCAACGTCCTGACTTTC
CATLPGQGVLSGANVLTF
>NA|TRBJ2-2|NA|TRBV6-5
TGTGCCAGCAGTTACTCGATCAGAAGAAGCACCGGGGAGCTGTTTTTT
CASSYSIRRSTGELFF
>once|TRBJ2-7|TRBD1|TRBV4-3
TGCGCCAGCAGCCAGACTTGGAGACAGGGGGTCTACGAGCAGTACTTC
CASSQTWRQGVYEQYF
>NA|TRBJ2-1|TRBD2|TRBV5-1
TGCGCCAGCAGCTCCGGGTCACTAGCGGGGAACTACAATGAGCAGTTCTTC
CASSSGSLAGNYNEQFF